The 13 T cell receptor beta chains listed next were all sequenced from one sample in a study of shared clonotypes between healthy human individuals. The table came from immunoSEQ multiplex PCR; TCRdb's copy has only in-frame clones and leaves some out. The sample records roughly 2.5 million clones, just over 90% being singletons. Sample: naive CD4+ T cells sorted from blood. As to subset: CD45RA+ positively selected. These receptors were taken from a man aged 18 to 30 in good health.

This clone has only one observation. The chain employs TRBV7-2 and TRBJ2-3; 13 nucleotides match TRBD2. Germline V CDR1 and CDR2: SGHTA, FQGNSA. The J segment lost 1 base and the V segment lost 5 bases, leaving 3 bases of the junction unmatched. This CDR3 spans 16 amino acids. The CDR3 sequence: CASSTGLAGGTDTQYF. DNA for the CDR3: TGTGCCAGCAGCACCGGACTAGCGGGAGGCACAGATACGCAGTATTTT. The whole variable domain, filled in from reference TRBV7-2 and TRBJ2-3, reads GAGVSQSPSNKVTEKGKDVELRCDPISGHTALYWYRQSLGQGLEFLIYFQGNSAPDKSGLPSDRFSAERTGGSVSTLTIQRTQQEDSAVYLCASSTGLAGGTDTQYFGPGTRLTVL.

The chain employs TRBV19 and TRBJ2-4, with TRBD1 identical over 10 bases. The CDR3 consists of 17 residues. Per germline, CDR1 LNHDA and CDR2 SQIVND (reference sequence). The V gene end was trimmed by 5 bases and the J gene end by 1 base; junction bases not matched to a gene: 8. For the CDR3, the DNA is TGTGCCAGTAGTTTAGGACAGGGGGTGATGGCCAAAAACATTCAGTACTTC. Its translation: CASSLGQGVMAKNIQYF.

This chain links TRBV18 with TRBJ2-3; D is possibly TRBD1 (5 bases). The germline CDR1 and CDR2 sequences are KGHSH and LQKENI. The V and J ends lost 5 bases and 3 bases respectively, with 9 bases between them. The CDR3 length is 13 residues. The CDR3 loop is CASSTAGTDTQYF. The DNA of the CDR3 is TGTGCCAGCTCAACCGCAGGGACAGATACGCAGTATTTT.

The chain is built from TRBV5-1 and TRBJ1-2; a weak D match, TRBD1 (6 bases). The CDR3 is 16 residues long. Germline CDR1 reads SGHRS; CDR2 reads YFSETQ. Trimming pared 0 bases from V and 3 bases from J, leaving 15 bases between. This CDR3 reads CASSLEQGGLDYGYTF. CDR3 sequence (DNA): TGCGCCAGCAGCTTGGAACAGGGAGGACTCGACTATGGCTACACCTTC.

A remark on this clone: Other DNA sequences of this sample code for an identical CDR3. This chain uses TRBV10-3 with TRBJ1-2, with TRBD1 matching 8 bases. Germline trimming cut 4 bases from V and 4 bases from J; bases unmatched to any gene: 2. Germline CDR1 and CDR2: ENHRY and SYGVKD. The CDR3 runs to 13 residues. CDR3 region: CAISGGQGYGYTF. The CDR3, as DNA: TGTGCCATCAGTGGAGGACAGGGCTATGGCTACACCTTC.

The chain joins TRBV7-8 to TRBJ1-6; the D gene is possibly TRBD1 (6 bases). The germline V and J ends were trimmed by 5 bases and 14 bases, with 13 bases remaining between them. There are 12 residues in the CDR3. The germline CDR1 and CDR2 sequences are SGHVS and FQNEAQ. This CDR3 reads CASSLESGALHF. The CDR3 nucleotides read TGTGCCAGCAGCCTAGAATCAGGGGCCCTCCACTTT.

This chain connects TRBV30 to TRBJ2-1, with D maybe TRBD2 (5 bases). This CDR3 comprises 11 residues. Deletions cut 1 base from V and 12 bases from J, with 10 bases between. Germline assignment: CDR1 GTSNPN and CDR2 SVGIG (reference sequence). The CDR3 DNA sequence: TGTGCCTGGAGTGGAGGCGGGCGGCAGTTCTTC. It yields the protein CAWSGGGRQFF.

The chain has TRBV9 and TRBJ2-5, with 8 bases aligning to TRBD2. Per the germline V gene, CDR1 is SGDLS and CDR2 is YYNGEE. Trimming removed 4 bases from V and 4 bases from J; junction bases left unmatched: 9. The CDR3 runs to 15 residues. The CDR3 loop is CASSPRGGPSETQYF. As DNA, the CDR3 is TGTGCCAGCAGCCCCCGGGGGGGGCCGTCAGAGACCCAGTACTTC. The full variable domain, in which reference TRBV9 and TRBJ2-5 provide the parts outside the CDR3, is DSGVTQTPKHLITATGQRVTLRCSPRSGDLSVYWYQQSLDQGLQFLIQYYNGEERAKGNILERFSAQQFPDLHSELNLSSLELGDSALYFCASSPRGGPSETQYFGPGTRLLVL.

The rearrangement uses TRBV7-3 and TRBJ2-3; TRBD2 aligns across 7 bases. The CDR3 runs 15 residues. Germline V lookup: CDR1 SGHTA, CDR2 FQGTGA. J gave up 2 bases and V 5 bases, and 7 bases lay outside the gene matches. CDR3 protein: CASSPGLSYTDTQYF. The DNA for the CDR3 is TGTGCCAGCAGCCCGGGACTATCCTACACAGATACGCAGTATTTT.

This chain uses TRBV18 with TRBJ2-1, with TRBD2 matching 13 bases. CDR1 is KGHSH and CDR2 is LQKENI in the germline V gene. V lost 3 bases, J lost 4 bases, and 3 bases stayed unmatched. This CDR3 is built from 16 residues. In nucleotides, the CDR3 is TGTGCCAGCTCACCCGGGACTAGCGGGGCTTACAATGAGCAGTTCTTC. Its protein is CASSPGTSGAYNEQFF.

The rearrangement joins TRBV7-2 to TRBJ2-2; D is unclear. Germline V gives CDR1 SGHTA, CDR2 FQGNSA. The length of the CDR3 is 15 residues. Trimming stripped 3 bases from V and 2 bases from J, with 10 bases between. CDR3 nucleotide sequence: TGTGCCAGCAGCTTCGGCCTTTACAACACCGGGGAGCTGTTTTTT. It codes for CASSFGLYNTGELFF.

This chain joins TRBV28 and TRBJ2-7, with 8 bases that match TRBD1. The V gene end was trimmed by 4 bases and the J gene end by 9 bases; junction bases not matched to a gene: 11. CDR3 length: 14 amino acids. The germline gives CDR1 MDHEN, CDR2 SYDVKM. CDR3 residues: CASSSKGQGRGQYF. The CDR3 region has the DNA TGTGCCAGCAGTTCAAAAGGACAGGGAAGGGGGCAGTACTTC.

The chain uses TRBV11-2 and TRBJ2-5; TRBD2 matches 12 bases. Germline V gene lookup returns CDR1 SGHAT and CDR2 FQNNGV. The CDR3 runs 15 residues. Unmatched junction bases numbered 1, after V lost 1 base and J lost 4 bases. The CDR3 region is CASSLGLAGVETQYF. The CDR3 region has the DNA TGTGCCAGCAGCTTAGGACTAGCGGGAGTAGAGACCCAGTACTTC.